This T cell receptor (beta chain) was sequenced during a study of technical replicates of blood from a handful of donors. Trimming pared 3 bases from V and 0 bases from J, leaving 12 bases between. The CDR3 spans 16 residues. CDR1 KGHSH and CDR2 LQKENI come from the germline V gene. This clone was picked up a small number of times. Data came from immunoSEQ multiplex PCR; TCRdb stores just in-frame clones and leaves some out. The table includes tens of thousands of clones, around 94% detected once. The sequencing input was T cells isolated from PBMCs. This chain joins TRBV18 and TRBJ2-1, with D unresolved. The receptor was derived from a human donor in good health. The CDR3 DNA sequence: TGTGCCAGCTCACCGGCTTTTTTAAGCTCCTACAATGAGCAGTTCTTC. It translates to CASSPAFLSSYNEQFF.